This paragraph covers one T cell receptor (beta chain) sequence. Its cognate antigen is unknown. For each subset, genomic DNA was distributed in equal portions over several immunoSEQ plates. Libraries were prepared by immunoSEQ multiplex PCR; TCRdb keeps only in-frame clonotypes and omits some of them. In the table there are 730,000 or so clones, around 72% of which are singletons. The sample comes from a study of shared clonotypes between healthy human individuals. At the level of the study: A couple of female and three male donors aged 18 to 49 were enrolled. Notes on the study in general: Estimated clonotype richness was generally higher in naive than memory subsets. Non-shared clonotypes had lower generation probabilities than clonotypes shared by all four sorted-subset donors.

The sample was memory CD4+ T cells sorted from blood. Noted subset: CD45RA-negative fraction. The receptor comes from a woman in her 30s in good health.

CDR3 nucleotides: TGTGCCAGCAGCTTACAGGGGATGAACACTGAAGCTTTCTTT. This encodes CASSLQGMNTEAFF. The chain uses TRBV7-2 and TRBJ1-1; D possibly corresponds to TRBD1 (6 bases). Between the trimmed V and J ends, which lost 2 bases and 0 bases, there was a span of 7 bases. Germline CDR1 reads SGHTA; CDR2 reads FQGNSA. CDR3 length: 14 residues.